This record looks at one T cell receptor beta chain sequence and its context. Its target is not known. This record belongs to a study of T-cell reconstitution after alpha-beta-depleted transplantation in children. Unique molecular identifiers were incorporated into the prepared TCRbeta library. One entry per CDR3 protein results from TCRdb running MiXCR on the PCR reads. The sample includes about 580,000 distinct CDR3 sequences, roughly 30% of them seen just once. The V segment lost 6 bases and the J segment 7 bases; nucleotides outside the gene matches: 6. CDR1 and CDR2 (germline): LGHDT, YNNKEL (reference sequence). This CDR3 is 15 amino acids long. Findings and limits, study-wide: T cells produced anew were the main source of T-cell counts and diversity one year after transplant. The study reportedly traced alpha-beta T cells about two months after transplant to several hundred expanded graft clones.

The chain links TRBV3-1 to TRBJ2-1, with 13 positions matching TRBD2. The receptor was isolated from a boy younger than two with Wiskott-Aldrich syndrome, due to receive a stem cell transplant. Specimen: PBMCs, collected before TCRalphabeta/CD19-depleted stem cell transplant. CDR3 coding DNA: TGTGCCAGCAGGAGACTAGCGGGAGGCGGGAATGAGCAGTTCTTC. As protein: CASRRLAGGGNEQFF.